The next 7 T cell receptor beta chains were all read from a single sample in a study of T cell clonotyping in hematopoietic cell transplantation. The time point: recipient sample about 28 days before transplant, after cytoreduction. Assay: immunoSEQ multiplex PCR; the TCRdb copy retains only in-frame clones and omits some. The repertoire consists of about 41,000 clones, with 75% to 90% occurring once and the leading ten covering about 2.6%. Sequencing was performed on peripheral blood mononuclear cells, taken before stem cell transplant. These receptors came from a man in his fifties or sixties with acute myeloid leukemia. Some clones in this sample may be carry-over from other donors' samples.

This clone was counted a few times. This chain joins TRBV4-1 and TRBJ1-5; tentatively, D is TRBD1 (6 bases). From germline, CDR1 is MGHRA and CDR2 YSYEKL. V gave up 3 bases and J gave up 1 base, with 13 bases separating them. The CDR3 runs 16 residues. This CDR3 is CASSHRTGTSNQPQHF. The CDR3 nucleotides are TGCGCCAGCAGCCACCGAACAGGGACCAGCAATCAGCCCCAGCATTTT.

The J gene is TRBJ2-1, the V gene TRBV11-2; 9 positions match TRBD2. Germline V gene data show CDR1 as SGHAT and CDR2 as FQNNGV. The CDR3 sequence is 14 residues long. V shed 3 bases and J 8 bases; nucleotides not matched to a gene: 5. The CDR3 here is CASSLGLAGHEQFF. The CDR3 coding sequence is TGTGCCAGCAGCTTGGGGCTAGCGGGGCATGAGCAGTTCTTC.

The chain carries TRBV27 and TRBJ1-6; TRBD1 matches at 8 bases. The CDR3 is 16 amino acids. With V trimmed by 2 bases and J by 7 bases, 7 bases remained unmatched. Germline values: CDR1 MNHEY, CDR2 SMNVEV (reference sequence). The CDR3 nucleotides are TGTGCCAGCAGTTTAATTGGACAGGGAGTGAATTCACCCCTCCACTTT. It is translated as CASSLIGQGVNSPLHF.

This clone was seen more than once but under ten times. The V and J genes are TRBV5-1 and TRBJ1-4, with a possible D match to TRBD1 (5 bases). The CDR3 sequence is 14 residues long. V was pared by 0 bases and J by 7 bases, with 10 bases between. Per germline, CDR1 SGHRS and CDR2 YFSETQ. The CDR3 loop reads CASSLGRVGEKLFF. CDR3 bases: TGCGCCAGCAGCTTGGGCAGGGTTGGTGAAAAACTGTTTTTT.

J is TRBJ1-1 and V is TRBV4-3; D is unclear. CDR3 length equals 14 residues. Germline V gene sequence: CDR1 LGHNA, CDR2 YSLEER. Deletions cut 0 bases from V and 1 base from J, with 6 bases between. For the CDR3, the DNA is TGCGCCAGCAGCCAAGAGTCGACGAACACTGAAGCTTTCTTT. It is translated as CASSQESTNTEAFF.

The chain is built from TRBV9 and TRBJ1-2; possible D gene TRBD1, 5 bases. V was trimmed by 0 bases and J by 8 bases, leaving 14 bases between them. The CDR3 extends over 14 amino acids. CDR1 is SGDLS and CDR2 is YYNGEE in the germline V gene. This chain's CDR3 is CASSVAQGVRGYTF. The CDR3 coding sequence is TGTGCCAGCAGCGTAGCTCAGGGAGTGCGGGGCTACACCTTC.

The V gene is TRBV30, the J gene TRBJ1-6; D is unresolved. V lost 4 bases and J 8 bases, leaving 12 bases between the germline ends. Germline V gene data show CDR1 as GTSNPN and CDR2 as SVGIG (reference sequence). The CDR3 length is 13 residues. In DNA form, the CDR3 reads TGTGCCTGGACCCGGGCATCCGATTCACCCCTCCACTTT. Protein sequence: CAWTRASDSPLHF.